The text below deals with one TCR beta chain. Its antigen is undetermined. The source of the sample is a study of T cells in Graves' hyperthyroidism and ophthalmopathy. The study, taken as a whole, reports: Most clonotypes expanded in the thyroid (above 0.001) were also present in blood.

A NOSPECS grade of at least 4, a Clinical Activity Score of at least 3 and duration under 3 months were recorded in ophthalmopathy patients. Diagnoses were made from clinical symptoms, serum measures (thyroxine and TRAb), thyroid ultrasound and orbital computed tomography. Isolation of PBMCs was performed on 8 to 10 ml fresh peripheral blood. Researchers amplified the TCR beta CDR3 regions from RNA transcripts. Initially, a first-round RT-PCR of the TCR CDR3 employed the HTBI primer set. TCRdb called the multiplex PCR reads again in MiXCR, with one record for every CDR3 protein. This repertoire shows more than 500,000 distinct CDR3 sequences, around 15% found once; its top ten account for over 25%. V lost 6 bases, J lost 7 bases, and 25 bases lay in between. Germline values: CDR1 MNHEY, CDR2 SVGEGT. CDR3 length equals 16 residues.

The V gene is TRBV6-2 or TRBV6-3, the J gene TRBJ2-7; tentatively, D is TRBD2 (6 bases). This receptor was obtained from a woman under 40 with Graves' ophthalmopathy. Sequencing was carried out using blood. CDR3 DNA sequence: TGTGCCAGCAGCTTTGCCTCCGGACTACCTCTCTTGGAGCAGTACTTC. This codes for CASSFASGLPLLEQYF.